This TCR beta chain emerged from a study of OX40 agonist ivuxolimab in advanced cancers. Study summary: The patients received agonistic anti-OX40 (CD134) antibody ivuxolimab. The study's findings and limits: Low normalized T-cell clonal expansion was additionally recorded for some nonresponders.

Autoimmune disease history or systemic immunosuppression disqualified patients. This CDR3 region has 13 residues. V gave up 2 bases and J gave up 3 bases, with 9 bases separating them. Germline-derived CDR1 and CDR2 are SGHRS and YFSETQ. For this clone: The antigen is unknown.

The table came from immunoSEQ multiplex PCR; TCRdb's copy has only in-frame clones and leaves some out. This table holds some 83,000 clones, 93% found once. The chain combines TRBV5-1 with TRBJ2-7; D call uncertain. Sequenced here: CD4+ or CD8+ T cells sorted from blood, sampled in a trial of the OX40 agonist ivuxolimab. The clonotype comes from an adult with an advanced solid tumor such as melanoma, head and neck, liver or kidney cancer. DNA of the CDR3: TGCGCCAGCAGCTTTCCGGACGGCTACGAGCAGTACTTC. Its protein is CASSFPDGYEQYF.